A selection of T cell receptor beta chains follows, all from one sample in a study of shared clonotypes between healthy human individuals. Assay used: immunoSEQ multiplex PCR; TCRdb lists only in-frame clones, some missing. The sample holds around 510,000 clones, 70% to 80% seen once. The source material was PBMCs. The receptors were sampled from a woman aged 40 to 49 in good health. Some clones in this sample may be carry-over from other donors' samples. Both conserved end residues are part of each CDR3. The D gene is left open where the match is weak. Not every row has a clone size; where given, it reads once, few, many or a size class.

cdr3_aa | cdr3_nt | d_call | clone_size | j_call | v_call
CASSQQGVNTQYF | TGTGCCAGCTCGCAACAGGGGGTGAATACGCAGTATTTT | TRBD1 | - | TRBJ2-3 | TRBV18
CASSLRAGGSSYEQYF | TGTGCCAGCAGCTTAAGAGCGGGAGGTTCCTCCTACGAGCAGTACTTC | TRBD2 | - | TRBJ2-7 | TRBV7-2
CASKVDGGTNEKLFF | TGTGCCAGCAAGGTTGACGGGGGGACTAATGAAAAACTGTTTTTT | - | - | TRBJ1-4 | TRBV6-6
CATSDRVTGELFF | TGTGCCACCAGTGACAGGGTAACCGGGGAGCTGTTTTTT | TRBD1 | - | TRBJ2-2 | TRBV15
CAWSPPTGGDEQYF | TGTGCCTGGAGTCCACCGACAGGGGGCGACGAGCAGTACTTC | TRBD1 | - | TRBJ2-7 | TRBV30
CASSTPGQWITGELFF | TGTGCCAGTAGTACACCGGGACAGTGGATCACCGGGGAGCTGTTTTTT | TRBD1 | - | TRBJ2-2 | TRBV19
CASSLVRQGDGYTF | TGTGCCAGCAGCTTAGTCCGGCAGGGCGATGGCTACACCTTC | - | few | TRBJ1-2 | TRBV7-2
CASSLPVGGKFF | TGTGCCAGCAGCTTGCCGGTGGGAGGGAAGTTCTTC | TRBD2 | once | TRBJ2-1 | TRBV5-4
CSVERRELGDTQYF | TGCAGCGTCGAGAGGCGGGAGCTGGGAGATACGCAGTATTTT | TRBD2 | few | TRBJ2-3 | TRBV29-1
CASSLQAGRKNTEAFF | TGCGCCAGCAGCCTCCAAGCCGGACGGAAGAACACTGAAGCTTTCTTT | - | - | TRBJ1-1 | TRBV5-1
CAWSVQSNESQHF | TGTGCCTGGAGTGTACAGAGCAATGAGTCCCAGCATTTT | - | once | TRBJ1-5 | TRBV30
CASSVQASGYQETQYF | TGTGCCAGCAGCGTACAGGCTAGCGGGTACCAAGAGACCCAGTACTTC | TRBD2 | - | TRBJ2-5 | TRBV9
CASSILGLAGNEQFF | TGTGCCAGCAGCATTCTCGGACTAGCAGGCAATGAGCAGTTCTTC | TRBD2 | - | TRBJ2-1 | TRBV6-5
CASSTGGVAGETQYF | TGTGCCAGCAGTACCGGGGGAGTAGCGGGAGAGACCCAGTACTTC | TRBD2 | - | TRBJ2-5 | TRBV28
CASSLAAGTSGADTQYF | TGTGCCAGCAGCTTGGCCGCCGGGACTAGCGGGGCAGATACGCAGTATTTT | TRBD2 | - | TRBJ2-3 | TRBV5-4
CASSKGQWNIQYF | TGTGCCAGCAGTAAGGGACAGTGGAACATTCAGTACTTC | TRBD1 | - | TRBJ2-4 | TRBV25-1
CASSPGGHSGNTIYF | TGTGCCAGCAGTCCCGGAGGACACTCTGGAAACACCATATATTTT | - | - | TRBJ1-3 | TRBV28
CASSLAGQEKQYF | TGTGCCAGCAGCTTAGCGGGACAGGAAAAGCAGTACTTC | TRBD1 | - | TRBJ2-7 | TRBV11-3
CASSYSPTGEDSPLHF | TGCGCCAGCAGCTATAGCCCCACAGGGGAAGATTCACCCCTCCACTTT | TRBD1 | - | TRBJ1-6 | TRBV5-1
CASSSTGSGDTQYF | TGTGCCAGCAGCTCGACAGGGTCTGGGGATACGCAGTATTTT | TRBD1 | - | TRBJ2-3 | TRBV7-3
CASSLGALTDTQYF | TGTGCCAGCAGCCTAGGGGCCCTCACAGATACGCAGTATTTT | - | few | TRBJ2-3 | TRBV6-4
CASSPGLLSGYEQYF | TGTGCCAGCTCACCTGGACTCCTTTCCGGGTACGAGCAGTACTTC | - | - | TRBJ2-7 | TRBV18
CASSAGTGFMGKNTGELFF | TGTGCCAGCAGCGCCGGGACAGGGTTTATGGGGAAGAACACCGGGGAGCTGTTTTTT | TRBD1 | - | TRBJ2-2 | TRBV11-3
CAWGDSNQPQHF | TGTGCCTGGGGAGATAGCAATCAGCCCCAGCATTTT | - | few | TRBJ1-5 | TRBV30
CASSLPVQGPKEETQYF | TGCGCCAGCAGCCTTCCAGTACAGGGCCCGAAAGAGGAGACCCAGTACTTC | - | - | TRBJ2-5 | TRBV4-1
CASSQLAGVGEQYF | TGTGCCAGCAGCCAACTAGCGGGAGTTGGCGAGCAGTACTTC | TRBD2 | - | TRBJ2-7 | TRBV5-8
CASSLAGQYNEQFF | TGCGCCAGCAGCTTGGCTGGACAGTACAATGAGCAGTTCTTC | - | once | TRBJ2-1 | TRBV5-1
CASSKDRGRETQYF | TGTGCCAGCTCTAAAGACAGGGGGCGTGAGACCCAGTACTTC | TRBD1 | - | TRBJ2-5 | TRBV2
CASSTGTSGNTIYF | TGTGCCAGCAGTACAGGGACCTCTGGAAACACCATATATTTT | - | - | TRBJ1-3 | TRBV7-9
CASSLVGGNNEAFF | TGCGCCAGCAGCTTGGTGGGAGGGAACAACGAAGCTTTCTTT | - | - | TRBJ1-1 | TRBV5-1
CASSLVRTASSGNTIYF | TGTGCCAGCAGCTTAGTAAGGACAGCTAGCTCTGGAAACACCATATATTTT | - | - | TRBJ1-3 | TRBV7-9
CASSLGGQGAYEQYF | TGTGCCAGCAGCCTAGGGGGACAGGGAGCCTACGAGCAGTACTTC | TRBD1 | - | TRBJ2-7 | TRBV7-2
CASSVGRPGYSSYNEQFF | TGTGCCAGCAGCGTAGGCCGGCCCGGCTACAGCTCCTACAATGAGCAGTTCTTC | - | - | TRBJ2-1 | TRBV9
CASSLGPSSGNTIYF | TGTGCCAGCAGCCTAGGACCGAGCTCTGGAAACACCATATATTTT | - | - | TRBJ1-3 | TRBV7-8
CASSTSYGYTF | TGTGCCAGCAGTACGAGTTATGGCTACACCTTC | - | medium-sized | TRBJ1-2 | TRBV28
CASSLVHRETQYF | TGTGCCAGCAGCTTAGTGCATCGGGAGACCCAGTACTTC | - | - | TRBJ2-5 | TRBV7-6
CASSSEGDRDYGYTF | TGTGCCAGCAGTTCCGAGGGGGACAGGGACTATGGCTACACCTTC | TRBD1 | - | TRBJ1-2 | TRBV28
CASSWGTGMNTEAFF | TGTGCCAGCAGCTGGGGGACAGGAATGAACACTGAAGCTTTCTTT | TRBD1 | - | TRBJ1-1 | TRBV5-5
CASRGRGTIGTDTQYF | TGTGCCAGCAGGGGGCGGGGAACGATCGGGACAGATACGCAGTATTTT | - | - | TRBJ2-3 | TRBV7-9
CASSRGEYEKLFF | TGTGCCAGCAGCCGAGGGGAGTATGAAAAACTGTTTTTT | - | - | TRBJ1-4 | TRBV7-2
CASTRDRAQPQHF | TGTGCCAGCACCAGAGACAGGGCCCAGCCCCAGCATTTT | TRBD1 | - | TRBJ1-5 | TRBV2
CAWSVGGGGGYTF | TGTGCCTGGAGTGTAGGGGGGGGTGGTGGCTACACCTTC | - | - | TRBJ1-2 | TRBV30
CSVGGQGDHQPQHF | TGCAGCGTTGGGGGACAGGGTGATCATCAGCCCCAGCATTTT | TRBD1 | many | TRBJ1-5 | TRBV29-1
CASSSPDRAHTF | TGTGCCAGCAGCTCACCGGACAGGGCCCACACCTTC | TRBD1 | - | TRBJ1-2 | TRBV7-8
CASSQILAGDGEQYF | TGTGCCAGCAGCCAGATACTAGCGGGAGATGGCGAGCAGTACTTC | TRBD2 | few | TRBJ2-7 | TRBV4-2
CASSDHGTPASETQYF | TGTGCCAGCAGTGACCACGGGACTCCCGCGAGCGAGACCCAGTACTTC | - | - | TRBJ2-5 | TRBV25-1